This entry describes one TCR beta chain. Its antigen is unknown. Unmatched junction bases numbered 4, after V lost 6 bases and J lost 1 base. The CDR3 is 14 amino acids. Germline loops: CDR1 LNHDA, CDR2 SQIVND (reference sequence). These data are taken from a study of T cells in localized non-small cell lung cancer. Using immunoSEQ multiplex PCR, the repertoire was profiled, and TCRdb retains in-frame clones only, with some absent. The data contain over 30,000 clones, roughly 87% of them singletons. Points from the study as a whole: Adjacent uninvolved lung tissue had the highest T cell clonality, exceeding tumor. A single tumor region was sequenced, leaving heterogeneity possible. In adjacent lung appeared a median 57 of the top 100 tumor clones.

This material consisted of peripheral blood mononuclear cells, taken before any cancer treatment. This receptor was identified in a man aged 40 to 70 with stage III lung adenocarcinoma. The V call is TRBV19, the J call TRBJ2-5; 8 bases match TRBD2. The CDR3 sequence is CASRPRGAQETQYF. Written as DNA, the CDR3 is TGTGCCAGTAGACCGCGGGGGGCCCAAGAGACCCAGTACTTC.